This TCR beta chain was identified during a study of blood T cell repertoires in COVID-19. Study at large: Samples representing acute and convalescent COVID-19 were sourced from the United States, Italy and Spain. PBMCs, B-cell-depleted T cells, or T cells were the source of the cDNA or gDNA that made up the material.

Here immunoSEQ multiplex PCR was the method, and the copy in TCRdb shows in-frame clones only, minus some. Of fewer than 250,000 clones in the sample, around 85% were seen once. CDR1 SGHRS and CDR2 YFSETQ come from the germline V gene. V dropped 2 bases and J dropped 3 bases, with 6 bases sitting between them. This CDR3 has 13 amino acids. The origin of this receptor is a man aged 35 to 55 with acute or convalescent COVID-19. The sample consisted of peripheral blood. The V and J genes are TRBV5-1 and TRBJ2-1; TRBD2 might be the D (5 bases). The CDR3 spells CASSFDYYNEQFF. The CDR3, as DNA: TGCGCCAGCAGCTTCGACTACTACAATGAGCAGTTCTTC.